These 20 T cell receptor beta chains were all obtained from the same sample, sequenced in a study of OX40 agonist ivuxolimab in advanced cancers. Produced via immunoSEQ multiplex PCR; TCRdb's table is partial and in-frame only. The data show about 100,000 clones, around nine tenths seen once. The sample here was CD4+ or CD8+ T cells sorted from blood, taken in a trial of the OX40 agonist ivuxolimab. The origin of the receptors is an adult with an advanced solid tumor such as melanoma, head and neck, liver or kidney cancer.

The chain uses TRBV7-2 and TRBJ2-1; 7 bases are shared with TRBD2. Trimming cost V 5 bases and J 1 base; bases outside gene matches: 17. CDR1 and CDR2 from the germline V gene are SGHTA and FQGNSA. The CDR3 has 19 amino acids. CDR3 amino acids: CASSRLSAGAFGSYNEQFF. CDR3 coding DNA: TGTGCCAGCAGCCGCCTGAGTGCGGGAGCCTTTGGGTCCTACAATGAGCAGTTCTTC.

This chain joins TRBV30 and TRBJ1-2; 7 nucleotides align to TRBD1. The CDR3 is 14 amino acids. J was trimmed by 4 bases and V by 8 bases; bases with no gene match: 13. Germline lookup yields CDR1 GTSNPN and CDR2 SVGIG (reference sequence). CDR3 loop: CAGDRAVSRYGYTF. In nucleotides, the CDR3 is TGTGCCGGTGACAGGGCCGTATCCCGCTATGGCTACACCTTC.

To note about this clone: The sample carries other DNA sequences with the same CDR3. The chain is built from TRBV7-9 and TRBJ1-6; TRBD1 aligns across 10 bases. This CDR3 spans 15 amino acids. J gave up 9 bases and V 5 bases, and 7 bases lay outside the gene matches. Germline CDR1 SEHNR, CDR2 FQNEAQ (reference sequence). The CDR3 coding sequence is TGTGCCAGCAGCCCACGACAGGGGGCAGGTTCACCCCTCCACTTT. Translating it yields CASSPRQGAGSPLHF.

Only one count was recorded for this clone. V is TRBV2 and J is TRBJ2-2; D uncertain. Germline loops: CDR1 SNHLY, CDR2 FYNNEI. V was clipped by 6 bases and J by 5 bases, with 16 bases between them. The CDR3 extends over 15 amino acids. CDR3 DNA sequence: TGTGCCAGCAGCGTCGGCTTCTCTAGGACCGGGGAGCTGTTTTTT. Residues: CASSVGFSRTGELFF. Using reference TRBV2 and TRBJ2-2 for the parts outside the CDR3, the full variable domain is EPEVTQTPSHQVTQMGQEVILRCVPISNHLYFYWYRQILGQKVEFLVSFYNNEISEKSEIFDDQFSVERPDGSNFTLKIRSTKLEDSAMYFCASSVGFSRTGELFFGEGSRLTVL.

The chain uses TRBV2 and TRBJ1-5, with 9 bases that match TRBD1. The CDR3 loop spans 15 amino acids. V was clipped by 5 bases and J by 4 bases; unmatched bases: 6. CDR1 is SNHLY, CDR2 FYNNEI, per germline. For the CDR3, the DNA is TGTGCCAGCAGTACCGGGACAGGGATTAATCAGCCCCAGCATTTT. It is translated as CASSTGTGINQPQHF.

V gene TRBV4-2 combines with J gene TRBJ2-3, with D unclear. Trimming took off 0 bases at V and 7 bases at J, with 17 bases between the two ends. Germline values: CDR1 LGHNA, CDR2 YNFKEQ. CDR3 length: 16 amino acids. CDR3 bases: TGTGCCAGCAGCCAAGACGGAGACCCCTTGGCAAATACGCAGTATTTT. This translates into CASSQDGDPLANTQYF.

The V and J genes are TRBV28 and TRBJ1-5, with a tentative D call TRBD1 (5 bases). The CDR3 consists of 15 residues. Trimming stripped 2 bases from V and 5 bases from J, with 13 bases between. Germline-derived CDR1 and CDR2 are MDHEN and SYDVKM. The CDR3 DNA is TGTGCCAGCAGTTTAGTTGGTTCAGGGCATCAGCCCCAGCATTTT. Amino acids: CASSLVGSGHQPQHF. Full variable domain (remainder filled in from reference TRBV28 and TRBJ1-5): DVKVTQSSRYLVKRTGEKVFLECVQDMDHENMFWYRQDPGLGLRLIYFSYDVKMKEKGDIPEGYSVSREKKERFSLILESASTNQTSMYLCASSLVGSGHQPQHFGDGTRLSIL.

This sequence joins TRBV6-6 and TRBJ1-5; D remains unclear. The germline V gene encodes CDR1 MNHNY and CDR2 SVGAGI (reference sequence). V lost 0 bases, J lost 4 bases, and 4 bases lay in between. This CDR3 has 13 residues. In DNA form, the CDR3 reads TGTGCCAGCAGTTACTCCGAGAATCAGCCCCAGCATTTT. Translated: CASSYSENQPQHF.

CDR3 sequence reads: CASSNTLGGSSYNEQFF. CDR3 bases: TGTGCCAGCAGTAACACCCTGGGGGGGAGCTCCTACAATGAGCAGTTCTTC. This rearrangement joins TRBV2 to TRBJ2-1; 7 bases line up with TRBD2. With 5 bases clipped from V and 0 bases from J, the junction kept 10 bases outside the gene matches. The CDR3 has 17 residues. Germline assignment: CDR1 SNHLY and CDR2 FYNNEI. Full variable domain (rest looked up from reference TRBV2 and TRBJ2-1): EPEVTQTPSHQVTQMGQEVILRCVPISNHLYFYWYRQILGQKVEFLVSFYNNEISEKSEIFDDQFSVERPDGSNFTLKIRSTKLEDSAMYFCASSNTLGGSSYNEQFFGPGTRLTVL.

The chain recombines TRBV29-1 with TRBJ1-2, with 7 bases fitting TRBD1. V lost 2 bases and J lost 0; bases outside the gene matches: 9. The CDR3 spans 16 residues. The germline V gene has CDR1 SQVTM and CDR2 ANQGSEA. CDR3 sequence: CSVEWTGRGPNYGYTF. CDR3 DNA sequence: TGCAGCGTTGAATGGACAGGTAGAGGCCCTAACTATGGCTACACCTTC.

The CDR3 nucleotides read TGCGCCAGCAGCCAGGGACAGGAGGAAAGAGGCTACACCTTC. Translated, it gives CASSQGQEERGYTF. The rearrangement uses TRBV5-1 and TRBJ1-2; TRBD1 matches at 8 bases. V dropped 4 bases and J dropped 8; count of bases not matched to a gene: 10. Germline V gives CDR1 SGHRS, CDR2 YFSETQ. The CDR3 sequence is 14 residues long.

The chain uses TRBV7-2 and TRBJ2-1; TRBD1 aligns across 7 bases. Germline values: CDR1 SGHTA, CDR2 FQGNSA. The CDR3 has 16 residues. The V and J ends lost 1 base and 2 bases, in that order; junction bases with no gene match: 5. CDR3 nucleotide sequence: TGTGCCAGCAGCTTAGGAGGGGGCCTCACCTACAATGAGCAGTTCTTC. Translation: CASSLGGGLTYNEQFF.

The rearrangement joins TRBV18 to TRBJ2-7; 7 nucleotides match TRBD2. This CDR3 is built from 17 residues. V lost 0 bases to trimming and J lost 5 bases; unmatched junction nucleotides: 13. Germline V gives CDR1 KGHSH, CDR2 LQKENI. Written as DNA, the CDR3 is TGTGCCAGCTCACCACCGGGGACTAAACCTCCCCAAGACGAGCAGTACTTC. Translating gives CASSPPGTKPPQDEQYF.

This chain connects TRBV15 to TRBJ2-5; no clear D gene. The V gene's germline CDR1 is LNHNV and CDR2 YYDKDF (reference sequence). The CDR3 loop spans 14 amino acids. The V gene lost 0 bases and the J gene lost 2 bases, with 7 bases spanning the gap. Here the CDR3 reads CATSRDLGQETQYF. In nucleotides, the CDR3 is TGTGCCACCAGCAGAGATTTGGGTCAAGAGACCCAGTACTTC.

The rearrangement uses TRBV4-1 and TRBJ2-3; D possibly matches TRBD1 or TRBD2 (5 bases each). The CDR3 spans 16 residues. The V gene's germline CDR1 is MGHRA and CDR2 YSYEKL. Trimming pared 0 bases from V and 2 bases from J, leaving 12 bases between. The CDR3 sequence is CASSQEGTAITDTQYF. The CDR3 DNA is TGCGCCAGCAGCCAAGAAGGGACGGCAATCACAGATACGCAGTATTTT.

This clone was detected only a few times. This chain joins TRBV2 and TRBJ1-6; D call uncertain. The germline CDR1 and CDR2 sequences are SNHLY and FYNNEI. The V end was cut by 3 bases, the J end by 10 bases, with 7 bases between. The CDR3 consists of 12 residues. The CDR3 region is CASSEQASPLHF. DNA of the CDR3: TGTGCCAGCAGTGAGCAAGCATCACCCCTCCACTTT.

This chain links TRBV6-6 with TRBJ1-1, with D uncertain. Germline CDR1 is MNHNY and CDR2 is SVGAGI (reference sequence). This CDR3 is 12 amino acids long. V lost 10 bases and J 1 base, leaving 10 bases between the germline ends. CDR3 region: CATKQQNTEAFF. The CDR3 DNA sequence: TGTGCCACCAAACAACAGAACACTGAAGCTTTCTTT.

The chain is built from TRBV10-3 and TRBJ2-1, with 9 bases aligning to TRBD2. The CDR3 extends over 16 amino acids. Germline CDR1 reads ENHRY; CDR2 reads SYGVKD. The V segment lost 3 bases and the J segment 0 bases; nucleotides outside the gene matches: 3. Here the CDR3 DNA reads TGTGCCATCAGTGAAGTGCGGGGGGGCTCCTACAATGAGCAGTTCTTC. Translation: CAISEVRGGSYNEQFF.

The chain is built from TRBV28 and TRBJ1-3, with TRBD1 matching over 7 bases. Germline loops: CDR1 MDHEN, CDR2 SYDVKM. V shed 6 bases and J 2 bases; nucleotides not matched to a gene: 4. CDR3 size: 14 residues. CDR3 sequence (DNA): TGTGCCAGCAGGAGACAGGGTACTGGAAACACCATATATTTT. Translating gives CASRRQGTGNTIYF.

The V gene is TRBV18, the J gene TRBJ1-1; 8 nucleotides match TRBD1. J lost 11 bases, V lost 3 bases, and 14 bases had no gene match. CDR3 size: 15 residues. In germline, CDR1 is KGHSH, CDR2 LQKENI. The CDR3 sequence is CASSPNPQGQDRAFF. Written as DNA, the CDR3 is TGTGCCAGCTCACCTAATCCCCAGGGACAGGATCGGGCTTTCTTT.